This record looks at one T cell receptor beta chain sequence and its context. No antigen is known for it. This sample is part of a study of cytomegalovirus exposure and HLA in healthy donors. Broader study findings: Later on, an analysis found that several of the most significant clusters appeared to be linked to common viral pathogens, which included parvovirus B19. For most subjects, TCR beta sequences were reported to predict HLA-A and HLA-B alleles with accuracy. One variant, a missense change in DCLRE1C, was linked in a later analysis to TCR beta V- and J-gene trimming.

Use of 60 Vbeta and 13 Jbeta primers characterized the PCR. Profiling relied on immunoSEQ multiplex PCR, and the TCRdb table lists in-frame clones only, not all of them. This sample yields about 160,000 clones, of which roughly 77% are seen a single time; roughly 3.6% belongs to the top ten. There are 15 residues in the CDR3. V lost 0 bases and J lost 7; bases outside the gene matches: 1. Germline V gene data show CDR1 as SGHDT and CDR2 as YYEEEE. Input material: PBMCs. The receptor was derived from a human donor in good health. The rearrangement uses TRBV5-6 and TRBJ2-1; TRBD2 aligns across 13 bases. This chain's CDR3 is CASSLETSGRNEQFF. As DNA, the CDR3 is TGTGCCAGCAGCTTGGAGACTAGCGGGAGGAATGAGCAGTTCTTC.